One and the same sample provided the 18 T cell receptor beta chains below, sequenced in a study of blood T cell repertoires in COVID-19. Sequencing was performed with immunoSEQ multiplex PCR; in TCRdb, only in-frame clones are kept and a portion is missing. The sample gives over 200,000 clones, 70% to 90% of which show up once; 11% is in the top ten. The specimen sequenced was PBMCs or T cells enriched from blood (not recorded which). The receptors stem from a man aged 25-45 years who had recovered from COVID-19.

The sample holds one count of this clone. The V call is TRBV25-1, the J call TRBJ2-5, with D maybe TRBD2 (6 bases). Trimming took off 5 bases at V and 5 bases at J, with 18 bases between the two ends. The CDR3 has 15 residues. Germline assignment: CDR1 MGHDK and CDR2 SYGVNS. CDR3 sequence (DNA): TGTGCCAGCAGTCCGGGGGTTGGCTTCGGGGAGACCCAGTACTTC. This codes for CASSPGVGFGETQYF.

This chain links TRBV11-2 with TRBJ1-4, with a weak D call TRBD1 (5 bases). Germline assignment: CDR1 SGHAT and CDR2 FQNNGV. V gave up 5 bases and J gave up 0 bases, with 19 bases separating them. CDR3 length equals 18 residues. The CDR3 coding sequence is TGTGCCAGCAGCACCCGACAGTGGCACTTCTCAACTAATGAAAAACTGTTTTTT. It specifies CASSTRQWHFSTNEKLFF.

The chain links TRBV27 to TRBJ1-2; maybe TRBD1 (6 bases). The germline V and J ends were trimmed by 4 bases and 4 bases, with 19 bases remaining between them. The germline gives CDR1 MNHEY, CDR2 SMNVEV (reference sequence). The CDR3 has 16 residues. CDR3 amino acids: CASSSARGAPGYGYTF. CDR3 nucleotides: TGTGCCAGCAGTTCCGCCAGGGGCGCCCCGGGCTATGGCTACACCTTC.

This chain connects TRBV7-6 to TRBJ1-1; D unresolved. Between the trimmed V and J ends, which lost 10 bases and 5 bases, there was a span of 20 bases. The length of the CDR3 is 14 residues. The germline V gene encodes CDR1 SGHVS and CDR2 FNYEAQ. For the CDR3, the DNA is TGTGCCACCGTAGCTCCCTTTAGGTGGACTGAAGCTTTCTTT. Translation: CATVAPFRWTEAFF. Full variable domain (outside the CDR3, taken from reference TRBV7-6 and TRBJ1-1): GAGVSQSPRYKVTKRGQDVALRCDPISGHVSLYWYRQALGQGPEFLTYFNYEAQQDKSGLPNDRFSAERPEGSISTLTIQRTEQRDSAMYRCATVAPFRWTEAFFGQGTRLTVV.

The chain combines TRBV7-6 with TRBJ1-1, with 8 positions matching TRBD1. CDR1 is SGHVS and CDR2 is FNYEAQ in the germline V gene. Germline trimming cut 5 bases from V and 7 bases from J; bases unmatched to any gene: 6. The CDR3 sequence is 13 residues long. The CDR3 DNA follows: TGTGCCAGCAGCGTTCAGGGGGCGGTTGAAGCTTTCTTT. Its protein is CASSVQGAVEAFF.

The chain couples TRBV7-2 to TRBJ2-1, with 8 bases aligning to TRBD2. V shed 6 bases and J 1 base; nucleotides not matched to a gene: 11. The CDR3 length is 17 residues. Germline assignment: CDR1 SGHTA and CDR2 FQGNSA. The CDR3 DNA reads as TGTGCCAGCAGTCTAATTCCGGGACTAGGATCCTACAATGAGCAGTTCTTC. As protein: CASSLIPGLGSYNEQFF.

The gene calls are TRBV2 and TRBJ2-5, with 11 bases aligning to TRBD2. The V gene's germline CDR1 is SNHLY and CDR2 FYNNEI. The CDR3 runs 15 residues. Unmatched junction bases numbered 4, after V lost 6 bases and J lost 1 base. CDR3 sequence (DNA): TGTGCCAGCAGAGCTAGCGGGAGGTCCCAAGAGACCCAGTACTTC. It specifies CASRASGRSQETQYF.

The chain joins TRBV7-2 to TRBJ1-2, with a weak D call TRBD1 (6 bases). Trimming took 3 bases from V and 7 from J, leaving 15 bases between them. The CDR3 loop spans 14 amino acids. Germline assignment: CDR1 SGHTA and CDR2 FQGNSA. In nucleotides, the CDR3 is TGTGCCAGCAGCTTCCAAAACTCACAGGGTGGCTACACCTTC. Its protein is CASSFQNSQGGYTF. The whole variable domain, remainder taken from reference TRBV7-2 and TRBJ1-2, is GAGVSQSPSNKVTEKGKDVELRCDPISGHTALYWYRQSLGQGLEFLIYFQGNSAPDKSGLPSDRFSAERTGGSVSTLTIQRTQQEDSAVYLCASSFQNSQGGYTFGSGTRLTVV.

The CDR3 is CASSLAGLSEQYF. CDR3 coding DNA: TGTGCCAGCAGTCTCGCTGGCCTGTCTGAGCAGTACTTC. The chain couples TRBV28 to TRBJ2-7; D remains unclear. V lost 5 bases, J lost 7 bases, and 15 bases lay in between. CDR1 is MDHEN, CDR2 SYDVKM, per germline. The CDR3 spans 13 residues.

The chain couples TRBV19 to TRBJ1-5, with 7 positions matching TRBD1. The V and J ends lost 5 bases and 4 bases, in that order; junction bases with no gene match: 2. The CDR3 is 13 amino acids. In germline, CDR1 is LNHDA, CDR2 SQIVND (reference sequence). The CDR3 spells CASSDRANQPQHF. DNA of the CDR3: TGTGCCAGTAGTGACAGGGCGAATCAGCCCCAGCATTTT.

This clone was seen only a few times. The same CDR3 also results from other DNA sequences found in this sample. The chain couples TRBV19 to TRBJ2-2; D is unresolved. Trimming shortened V by 3 bases and J by 4 bases, and 9 bases separated the two germline ends. The CDR3 covers 14 residues. Per germline, CDR1 LNHDA and CDR2 SQIVND (reference sequence). The CDR3: CASSIGQVTGELFF. The CDR3 nucleotides read TGTGCCAGTAGTATTGGGCAGGTCACCGGGGAGCTGTTTTTT.

The chain employs TRBV7-2 and TRBJ2-2; 11 bases are shared with TRBD1. The CDR3 is 17 amino acids. Germline assignment: CDR1 SGHTA and CDR2 FQGNSA. Trimming cost V 0 bases and J 2 bases; bases outside gene matches: 2. This CDR3 reads CASSLARTGGNTGELFF. The CDR3, as DNA: TGTGCCAGCAGCTTAGCCCGGACAGGGGGCAACACCGGGGAGCTGTTTTTT.

The DNA of the CDR3 is TGCGCCAGCAGCTTGTTGTCCGACAGTCCCAACACTGAAGCTTTCTTT. It codes for CASSLLSDSPNTEAFF. The rearrangement uses TRBV5-1 and TRBJ1-1, with a possible D match to TRBD1 (5 bases). V was trimmed by 1 base and J by 2 bases, leaving 15 bases between them. The germline V gene has CDR1 SGHRS and CDR2 YFSETQ. The CDR3 has 16 amino acids.

This rearrangement joins TRBV3-1 (or the pseudogene TRBV3-2) to TRBJ2-3, with D possibly TRBD2 on 5 matching bases. The CDR3 loop spans 14 amino acids. CDR1 LGHDT and CDR2 YNNKEL come from the germline V gene (reference sequence). Trimming cost V 4 bases and J 1 base, with 9 bases left between them. For the CDR3, the DNA is TGTGCCAGCAGCCGATTAGCGCGCACAGATACGCAGTATTTT. Amino acids: CASSRLARTDTQYF.

At least ten counts were recorded for this clone. The chain recombines TRBV7-9 with TRBJ1-4; D is perhaps TRBD1 (6 bases). The CDR3 has 14 residues. Trimming left V 2 bases short and J 8 bases short, with 12 bases between. Germline V gene data show CDR1 as SEHNR and CDR2 as FQNEAQ (reference sequence). The CDR3 loop is CASSLYAGEEKLFF. The CDR3 DNA follows: TGTGCCAGCAGCTTATATGCAGGGGAGGAAAAACTGTTTTTT.

The chain employs TRBV6-5 and TRBJ1-1; D not resolved. The CDR3 is made up of 13 amino acids. CDR1 and CDR2 (germline): MNHEY, SVGAGI. The ends were cut back, 6 bases at V and 11 bases at J, with 19 bases in the middle. The DNA for the CDR3 is TGTGCCAGCAGGTCTCCGGGATCCTTGCGGGCTTTCTTT. It encodes CASRSPGSLRAFF.

The V gene is TRBV5-4, the J gene TRBJ1-2; the D gene is possibly TRBD1 (5 bases). Trimming removed 6 bases from V and 5 bases from J, with 14 bases in between. The germline gives CDR1 SGHNT, CDR2 YYREEE (reference sequence). This CDR3 region has 13 residues. The CDR3 DNA reads as TGTGCCAGCAAAGCACAGGATGGATATGGCTACACCTTC. Protein: CASKAQDGYGYTF.

This chain uses TRBV30 with TRBJ2-2; D unresolved. Per the germline V gene, CDR1 is GTSNPN and CDR2 is SVGIG (reference sequence). The length of the CDR3 is 14 residues. With 2 bases removed from V and 0 bases from J, the gap between germline ends came to 7 bases. The CDR3 DNA reads TGTGCCTGGAGTATAAGCTCGAACACCGGGGAGCTGTTTTTT. It yields the protein CAWSISSNTGELFF.